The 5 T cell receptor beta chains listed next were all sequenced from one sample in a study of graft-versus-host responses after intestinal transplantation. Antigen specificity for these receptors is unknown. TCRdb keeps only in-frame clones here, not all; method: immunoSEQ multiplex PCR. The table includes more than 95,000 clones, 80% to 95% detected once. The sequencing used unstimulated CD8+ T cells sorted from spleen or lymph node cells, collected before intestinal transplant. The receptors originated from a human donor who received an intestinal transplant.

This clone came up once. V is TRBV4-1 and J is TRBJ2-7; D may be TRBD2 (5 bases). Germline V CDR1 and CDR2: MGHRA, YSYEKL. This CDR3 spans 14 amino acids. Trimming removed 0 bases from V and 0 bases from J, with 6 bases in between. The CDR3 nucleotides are TGCGCCAGCAGCCAAGATCGGGGCTCCTACGAGCAGTACTTC. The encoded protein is CASSQDRGSYEQYF.

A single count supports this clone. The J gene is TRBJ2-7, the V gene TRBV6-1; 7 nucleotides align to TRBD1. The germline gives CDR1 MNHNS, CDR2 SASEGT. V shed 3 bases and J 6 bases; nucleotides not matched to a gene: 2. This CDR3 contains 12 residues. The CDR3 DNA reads TGTGCCAGCAGTGAGACAGGGCGCGAGCAGTACTTC. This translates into CASSETGREQYF.

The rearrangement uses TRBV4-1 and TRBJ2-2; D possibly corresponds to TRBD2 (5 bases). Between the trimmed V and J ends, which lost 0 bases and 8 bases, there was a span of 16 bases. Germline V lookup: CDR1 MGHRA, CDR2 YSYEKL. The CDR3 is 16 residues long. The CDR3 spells CASSQDPAGGLGELFF. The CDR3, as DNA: TGCGCCAGCAGCCAAGATCCCGCGGGCGGGTTGGGGGAGCTGTTTTTT.

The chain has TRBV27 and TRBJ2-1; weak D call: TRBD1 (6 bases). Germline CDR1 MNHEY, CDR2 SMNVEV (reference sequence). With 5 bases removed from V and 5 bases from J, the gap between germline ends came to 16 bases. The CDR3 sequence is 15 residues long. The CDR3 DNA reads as TGTGCCAGCAGTCCCCTAGACAGGAGGCACAATGAGCAGTTCTTC. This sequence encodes CASSPLDRRHNEQFF.

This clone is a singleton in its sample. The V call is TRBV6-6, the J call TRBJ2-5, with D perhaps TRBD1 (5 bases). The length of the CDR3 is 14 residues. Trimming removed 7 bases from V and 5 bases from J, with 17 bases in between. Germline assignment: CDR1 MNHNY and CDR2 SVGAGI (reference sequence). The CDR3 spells CASNGAFGVETQYF. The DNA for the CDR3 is TGTGCCAGCAATGGGGCGTTTGGGGTGGAGACCCAGTACTTC.